These 6 T cell receptor beta chains originate from one sample sequenced in a study of T-cell reconstitution after alpha-beta-depleted transplantation in children. As it was prepared, the TCRbeta library received unique molecular identifiers. TCRdb ran MiXCR on the PCR reads and lists one entry per CDR3 protein. The sample yields about 640,000 distinct CDR3 sequences, roughly 13% seen once. The sequencing used PBMCs, mostly from graft donor cells, collected 360 days after TCRalphabeta/CD19-depleted stem cell transplant. Receptors were obtained from a male patient aged 5 to 17 who had a stem cell transplant for acute myeloid leukemia, so the T cells may come from the graft donor.

This chain links TRBV12-3 or TRBV12-4 with TRBJ2-3; D might be TRBD1 or TRBD2, each matching 5 bases. The V gene lost 8 bases and the J gene lost 0 bases, with 30 bases spanning the gap. CDR3 length: 20 amino acids. CDR3: CASAWDGGSLSMYSTDTQYF. DNA for the CDR3: TGTGCCAGCGCGTGGGATGGGGGTTCACTCTCCATGTATAGCACAGATACGCAGTATTTT.

J is TRBJ2-1 and V is TRBV20-1; TRBD2 is a possible D gene (6 bases). V lost 6 bases and J 2 bases, leaving 17 bases between the germline ends. Per the germline V gene, CDR1 is DFQATT and CDR2 is SNEGSKA (reference sequence). The CDR3 length is 15 residues. The CDR3 is CSAAPPGVTYNEQFF. CDR3 in DNA: TGCAGTGCCGCCCCCCCGGGAGTAACCTACAATGAGCAGTTCTTC.

This clonotype showed up many times. This chain links TRBV27 with TRBJ2-5, with unresolved D. Germline V lookup: CDR1 MNHEY, CDR2 SMNVEV (reference sequence). The CDR3 extends over 12 amino acids. Trimming stripped 7 bases from V and 5 bases from J, with 11 bases between. Written as DNA, the CDR3 is TGTGCCAGCACCTGGGTAAATGAGACCCAGTACTTC. Encoded protein: CASTWVNETQYF.

This clonotype was counted between two and nine times. The gene calls are TRBV5-4 and TRBJ2-1; 7 bases are shared with TRBD2. Trimming removed 4 bases from V and 6 bases from J; junction bases left unmatched: 10. There are 15 residues in the CDR3. The germline CDR1 and CDR2 sequences are SGHNT and YYREEE (reference sequence). CDR3 sequence: CASSPLAGVSNEQFF. The CDR3 coding sequence is TGTGCCAGCAGCCCCTTAGCGGGTGTCTCCAATGAGCAGTTCTTC. Drawing the rest from reference TRBV5-4 and TRBJ2-1, the complete variable domain is ETGVTQSPTHLIKTRGQQVTLRCSSQSGHNTVSWYQQALGQGPQFIFQYYREEENGRGNFPPRFSGLQFPNYSSELNVNALELDDSALYLCASSPLAGVSNEQFFGPGTRLTVL.

The V gene is TRBV28, the J gene TRBJ2-6, with D possibly TRBD2 on 6 matching bases. V shed 6 bases and J shed 1 base, with 22 bases lying between them. The CDR3 covers 19 residues. Germline V lookup: CDR1 MDHEN, CDR2 SYDVKM. CDR3 protein: CASSHLRGLDASGANVLTF. The CDR3 coding sequence is TGTGCCAGCAGCCACCTGAGGGGACTTGATGCGTCTGGGGCCAACGTCCTGACTTTC.

This clonotype was picked up a small number of times. This may be a read error, as it is one base from a much larger clone. This chain connects TRBV12-3 or TRBV12-4 to TRBJ1-4; D unclear. The CDR3 contains 11 residues. Trimming removed 3 bases at V and 6 bases at J, with 2 bases between. The CDR3 protein is CASSFYEKLFF. The CDR3, as DNA: TGTGCCAGCAGTTTTTATGAAAAACTGTTTTTT.